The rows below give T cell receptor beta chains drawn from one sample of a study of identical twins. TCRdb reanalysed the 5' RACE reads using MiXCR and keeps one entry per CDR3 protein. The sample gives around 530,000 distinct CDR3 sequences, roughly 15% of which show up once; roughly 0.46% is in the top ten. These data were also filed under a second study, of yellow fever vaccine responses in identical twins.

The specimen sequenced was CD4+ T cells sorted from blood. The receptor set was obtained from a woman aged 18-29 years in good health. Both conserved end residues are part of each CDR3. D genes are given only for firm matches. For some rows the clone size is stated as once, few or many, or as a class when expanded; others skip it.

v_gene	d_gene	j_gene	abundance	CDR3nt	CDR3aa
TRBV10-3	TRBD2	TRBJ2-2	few	TGTGCCATCAGCCGGGGAAAGCGGGAGTGGACGTCGACCGGGGAGCTGTTTTTT	CAISRGKREWTSTGELFF
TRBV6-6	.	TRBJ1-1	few	TGTGCCAGCAGTTACGGAGTTGAAGCTTTCTTT	CASSYGVEAFF
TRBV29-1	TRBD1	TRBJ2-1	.	TGCAGCGGCCTCCCCTCGACCGGTGGCGACAGGGGTGGCAATGAGCAGTTCTTC	CSGLPSTGGDRGGNEQFF
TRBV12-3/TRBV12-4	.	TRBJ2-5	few	TGTGCCAGCAGTTTACCTCCGCCTTACCAAGAGACCCAGTACTTC	CASSLPPPYQETQYF
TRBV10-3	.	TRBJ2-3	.	TGTGCCATCAGTCTCTCGGGTGATACGCAGTATTTT	CAISLSGDTQYF
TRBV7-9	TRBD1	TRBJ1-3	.	TGTGCCAGCAGCTGGGACAGCGGAAACACCATATATTTT	CASSWDSGNTIYF
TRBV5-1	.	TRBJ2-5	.	TGCGCCAGCAGCCCCCCTAACTCGGCGGAGACCCAGTACTTC	CASSPPNSAETQYF
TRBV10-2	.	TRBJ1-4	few	TGCGCCAGCAGTGACCCGACGGGGGATCCGGCAACTAATGAAAAACTGTTTTTT	CASSDPTGDPATNEKLFF
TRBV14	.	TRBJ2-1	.	TGTGCCAGCAGCCTCTCGGACTGGGCGGGTGAGCAGTTCTTC	CASSLSDWAGEQFF
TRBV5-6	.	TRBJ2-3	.	TGTGCCAGCAGCTTGAGGGCAGGCACAGATACGCAGTATTTT	CASSLRAGTDTQYF
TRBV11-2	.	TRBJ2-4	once	TGTGCCAGCAGCACCCACTGGGGGATTCAGTACTTC	CASSTHWGIQYF
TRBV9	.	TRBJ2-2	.	TGTGCCAGCAGCCCCAGGGGGGATTCGAACACCGGGGAGCTGTTTTTT	CASSPRGDSNTGELFF
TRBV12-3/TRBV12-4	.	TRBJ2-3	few	TGTGCCAGCAGTTTATTGTCGGGTCCAGCCACAGATACGCAGTATTTT	CASSLLSGPATDTQYF
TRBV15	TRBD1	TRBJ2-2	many	TGTGCCACCAGCAGAGAGGGACAGGCCCTTTCCGGGGAGCTGTTTTTT	CATSREGQALSGELFF
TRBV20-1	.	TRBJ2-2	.	TGCAGTGCTAGACCCTTCGGTTACACCGGGGAGCTGTTTTTT	CSARPFGYTGELFF
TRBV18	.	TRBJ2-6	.	TGTGCCAGCCATGAAGGGTCTGGGGCCAACGTCCTGACTTTC	CASHEGSGANVLTF
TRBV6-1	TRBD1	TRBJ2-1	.	TGTGCCAGCAGTGGACAGGGAACGATCAATGAGCAGTTCTTC	CASSGQGTINEQFF
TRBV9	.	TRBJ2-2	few	TGTGCCAGCAGCGTAGCTCTGGGAGGCACCGGGGAGCTGTTTTTT	CASSVALGGTGELFF
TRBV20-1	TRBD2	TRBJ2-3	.	TGCAGTGCTAGAGTTGGACTAGCGGGAGGCACAGATACGCAGTATTTT	CSARVGLAGGTDTQYF
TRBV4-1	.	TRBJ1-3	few	TGCGCCAGCAGCCAAGATGAGGGGGTTACAGGAAACACCATATATTTT	CASSQDEGVTGNTIYF
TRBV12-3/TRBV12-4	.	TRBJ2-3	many	TGTGCCAGCAGTTTCGGGGAGAGTAGCACAGATACGCAGTATTTT	CASSFGESSTDTQYF
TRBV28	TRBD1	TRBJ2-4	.	TGTGCCAGCAGTTCAACCGGGACAGGGGGCTACATTCAGTACTTC	CASSSTGTGGYIQYF
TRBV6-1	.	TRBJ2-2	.	TGTGCCAGCAGCGACTGGTCGACCGGGGAGCTGTTTTTT	CASSDWSTGELFF
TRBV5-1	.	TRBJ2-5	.	TGCGCCAGCAGCTTGGAGGGGACACCCCAAGAGACCCAGTACTTC	CASSLEGTPQETQYF
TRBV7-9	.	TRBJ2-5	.	TGTGCCAGCAGCTCCCCTGGGGGAGCCCAGTACTTC	CASSSPGGAQYF
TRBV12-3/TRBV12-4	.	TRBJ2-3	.	TGTGCCAGCAGTTTCTACAAGGGGCAACTCACGCAGTATTTT	CASSFYKGQLTQYF
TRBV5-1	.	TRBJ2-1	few	TGCGCCAGCAGCTTCTCCTACTCCTACAATGAGCAGTTCTTC	CASSFSYSYNEQFF
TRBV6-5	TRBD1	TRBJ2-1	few	TGTGCCAGCAGTTTACGGACAGGGACATTATTATACAATGAGCAGTTCTTC	CASSLRTGTLLYNEQFF
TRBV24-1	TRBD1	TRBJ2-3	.	TGTGCCACCAGTGGCTCCGGGACAGGGGTCCCAGATACGCAGTATTTT	CATSGSGTGVPDTQYF